A single sample gave rise to the 12 T cell receptor beta chains below, sequenced in a study of response to subunit inactivated influenza vaccine. TCRdb analysed the RT-PCR reads with MiXCR anew, one entry per CDR3 protein. There are hundreds of thousands of distinct CDR3 sequences in the sample; around 15% occur only once, and less than 9% lies in the top ten. The sequences come from PBMCs from blood, collected approximately 15 days before vaccination. Source of these receptors: a man in his fifties or sixties who received an inactivated influenza vaccine.

The CDR3 DNA sequence: TGCAGCGCCCGACAGAACACTGAAGCTTTCTTT. Protein product: CSARQNTEAFF. The chain is built from TRBV29-1 and TRBJ1-1; no clear D. In germline, CDR1 is SQVTM, CDR2 ANQGSEA. The CDR3 runs to 11 residues. V gave up 7 bases and J gave up 1 base, with 7 bases separating them.

CDR3 protein: CASSFGGGDETQYF. As DNA, the CDR3 is TGCGCCAGCAGCTTCGGCGGGGGAGATGAGACCCAGTACTTC. The chain employs TRBV5-1 and TRBJ2-5; 7 bases fit TRBD2. After removal of 2 bases from V and 5 bases from J, the junction contained 6 bases not matched to a gene. In germline, CDR1 is SGHRS, CDR2 YFSETQ. The CDR3 is made up of 14 amino acids.

This clonotype was observed many times. V gene TRBV5-1 combines with J gene TRBJ2-2, with TRBD2 as a possible D gene (7 bases). The germline CDR1 and CDR2 sequences are SGHRS and YFSETQ. CDR3 length: 15 amino acids. Trimming cost V 7 bases and J 0 bases, with 13 bases left between them. The CDR3 nucleotides are TGCGCCAGCCAGACCGGGGGGCCGAACACCGGGGAGCTGTTTTTT. Encoded protein: CASQTGGPNTGELFF.

The chain employs TRBV29-1 and TRBJ2-3; 8 bases match TRBD2. The CDR3 covers 14 residues. The germline gives CDR1 SQVTM, CDR2 ANQGSEA. Trimming removed 4 bases from V and 4 bases from J; junction bases left unmatched: 7. The CDR3: CSVGKAGVSDTQYF. DNA for the CDR3: TGCAGCGTTGGAAAAGCGGGAGTCTCAGATACGCAGTATTTT.

The chain couples TRBV29-1 to TRBJ1-5; no clear D. The germline V and J ends were trimmed by 4 bases and 9 bases, with 13 bases remaining between them. Per the germline V gene, CDR1 is SQVTM and CDR2 is ANQGSEA. The CDR3 is 12 residues long. In DNA form, the CDR3 reads TGCAGCGTTGTCGTGGGAACGGGGCCCCAGCATTTT. Residues: CSVVVGTGPQHF.

The chain uses TRBV4-2 and TRBJ2-7, with 8 nucleotides matching TRBD2. CDR1 and CDR2 from the germline V gene are LGHNA and YNFKEQ. Unmatched junction bases numbered 6, after V lost 3 bases and J lost 2 bases. This CDR3 is 15 amino acids long. CDR3 residues: CASSQNAAGAYEQYF. The CDR3, as DNA: TGTGCCAGCAGCCAGAATGCAGCGGGAGCCTACGAGCAGTACTTC.

The V gene is TRBV12-3 or TRBV12-4, the J gene TRBJ1-1; no definite D call. CDR3 length: 14 amino acids. Trimming took off 5 bases at V and 1 base at J, with 11 bases between the two ends. The CDR3 sequence is CASSHAIGNTEAFF. The DNA of the CDR3 is TGTGCCAGCAGTCACGCAATAGGGAACACTGAAGCTTTCTTT.

The chain employs TRBV29-1 and TRBJ2-1, with unresolved D. The germline V gene encodes CDR1 SQVTM and CDR2 ANQGSEA. V was pared by 4 bases and J by 0 bases, with 7 bases between. This CDR3 spans 13 amino acids. CDR3: CSVGYNSYNEQFF. CDR3 DNA: TGCAGCGTTGGATATAACTCCTACAATGAGCAGTTCTTC.

The chain carries TRBV6-2 or TRBV6-3 and TRBJ2-1, with no clear D. This CDR3 is 13 amino acids long. V was cut by 8 bases and J by 3 bases, with 11 bases left in between. Germline V gene sequence: CDR1 MNHEY, CDR2 SVGEGT. CDR3: CASYTSYYNEQFF. The CDR3 coding sequence is TGTGCCAGCTACACATCTTACTACAATGAGCAGTTCTTC.

This clonotype showed up many times. The chain is built from TRBV24-1 and TRBJ2-1, with D hard to call. CDR1 is KGHDR, CDR2 SFDVKD, per germline. The CDR3 spans 13 residues. Between the trimmed V and J ends, which lost 0 bases and 5 bases, there was a span of 4 bases. The CDR3 loop is CATSDLWNNEQFF. The CDR3, as DNA: TGTGCCACCAGTGATTTGTGGAACAATGAGCAGTTCTTC.

The chain has TRBV7-9 and TRBJ2-7; D not certain. The CDR3 has 15 residues. CDR1 SEHNR and CDR2 FQNEAQ come from the germline V gene (reference sequence). V was clipped by 1 base and J by 0 bases, with 10 bases between them. This CDR3 reads CASSLEHGSSYEQYF. The CDR3, as DNA: TGTGCCAGCAGCTTAGAGCACGGCAGCTCCTACGAGCAGTACTTC.

The V gene is TRBV2, the J gene TRBJ1-5; the D gene is possibly TRBD1 (5 bases). CDR3 length: 15 residues. Per the germline V gene, CDR1 is SNHLY and CDR2 is FYNNEI. Trimming removed 6 bases from V and 0 bases from J, with 12 bases in between. The CDR3 nucleotides read TGTGCCAGCAGGTTTAGACAGTATAGCAATCAGCCCCAGCATTTT. Translating it yields CASRFRQYSNQPQHF.